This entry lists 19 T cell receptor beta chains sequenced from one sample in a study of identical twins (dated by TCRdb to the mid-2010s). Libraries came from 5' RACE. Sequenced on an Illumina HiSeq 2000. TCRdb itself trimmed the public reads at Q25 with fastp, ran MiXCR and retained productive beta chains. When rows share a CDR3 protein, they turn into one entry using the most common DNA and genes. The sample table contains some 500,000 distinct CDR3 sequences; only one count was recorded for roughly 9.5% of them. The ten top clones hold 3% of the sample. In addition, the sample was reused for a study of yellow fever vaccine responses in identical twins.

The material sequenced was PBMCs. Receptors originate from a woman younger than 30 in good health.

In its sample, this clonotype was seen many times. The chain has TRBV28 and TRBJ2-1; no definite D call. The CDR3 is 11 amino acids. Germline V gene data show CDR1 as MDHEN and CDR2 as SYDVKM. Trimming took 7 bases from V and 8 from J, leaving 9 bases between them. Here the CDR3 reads CASTSEDEQFF. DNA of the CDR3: TGTGCCAGCACTTCCGAAGATGAGCAGTTCTTC.

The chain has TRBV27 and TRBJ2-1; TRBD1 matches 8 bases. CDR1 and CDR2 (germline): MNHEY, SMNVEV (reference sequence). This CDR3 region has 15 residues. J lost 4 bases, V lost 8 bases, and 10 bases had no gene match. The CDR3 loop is CASGQGARDYNEQFF. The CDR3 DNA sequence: TGTGCCAGCGGGCAGGGGGCGCGAGATTACAATGAGCAGTTCTTC.

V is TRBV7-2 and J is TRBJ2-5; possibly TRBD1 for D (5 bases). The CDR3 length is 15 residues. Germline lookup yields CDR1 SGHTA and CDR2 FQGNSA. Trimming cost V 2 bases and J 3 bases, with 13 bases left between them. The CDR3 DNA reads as TGTGCCAGCAGCTTACTGGGGCGTCCGGAAGAGACCCAGTACTTC. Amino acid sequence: CASSLLGRPEETQYF. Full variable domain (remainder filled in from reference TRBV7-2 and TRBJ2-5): GAGVSQSPSNKVTEKGKDVELRCDPISGHTALYWYRQSLGQGLEFLIYFQGNSAPDKSGLPSDRFSAERTGGSVSTLTIQRTQQEDSAVYLCASSLLGRPEETQYFGPGTRLLVL.

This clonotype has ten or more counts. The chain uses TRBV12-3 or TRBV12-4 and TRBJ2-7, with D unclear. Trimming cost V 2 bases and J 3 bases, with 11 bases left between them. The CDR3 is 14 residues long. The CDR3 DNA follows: TGTGCCAGCAGTTTATCTAGAGGAAACTACGAGCAGTACTTC. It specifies CASSLSRGNYEQYF.

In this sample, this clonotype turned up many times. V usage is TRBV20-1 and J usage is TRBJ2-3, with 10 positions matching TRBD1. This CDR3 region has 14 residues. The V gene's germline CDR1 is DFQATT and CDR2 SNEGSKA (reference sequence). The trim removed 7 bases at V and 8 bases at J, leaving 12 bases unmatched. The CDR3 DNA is TGCAGTGACATAGACAGGGGGCGTACCGGTACGCAGTATTTT. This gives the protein CSDIDRGRTGTQYF.

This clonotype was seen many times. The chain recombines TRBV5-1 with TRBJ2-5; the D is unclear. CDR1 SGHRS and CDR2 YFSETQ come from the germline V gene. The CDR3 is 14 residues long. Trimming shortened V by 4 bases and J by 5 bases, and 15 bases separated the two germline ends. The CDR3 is CASSPDSIWETQYF. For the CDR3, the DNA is TGCGCCAGCAGCCCCGATTCAATCTGGGAGACCCAGTACTTC.

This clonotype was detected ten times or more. CDR3 nucleotide sequence: TGTGCCAGCAGTCCTAGGACGGCTACGGAGGGTGAAAAACTGTTTTTT. Translating gives CASSPRTATEGEKLFF. J is TRBJ1-4 and V is TRBV12-3 or TRBV12-4; D remains ambiguous. The CDR3 is 16 amino acids. V was clipped by 5 bases and J by 7 bases, with 20 bases between them.

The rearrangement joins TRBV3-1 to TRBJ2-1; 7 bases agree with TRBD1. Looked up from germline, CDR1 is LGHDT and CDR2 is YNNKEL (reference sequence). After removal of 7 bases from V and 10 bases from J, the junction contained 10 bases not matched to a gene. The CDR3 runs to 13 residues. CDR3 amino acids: CASNKDRAGEQFF. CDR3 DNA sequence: TGTGCCAGCAACAAAGACAGGGCAGGGGAGCAGTTCTTC.

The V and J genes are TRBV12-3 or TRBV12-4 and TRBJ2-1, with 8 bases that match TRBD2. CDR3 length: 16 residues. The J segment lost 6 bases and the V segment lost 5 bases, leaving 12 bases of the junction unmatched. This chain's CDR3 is CASSPSLAGGSNEQFF. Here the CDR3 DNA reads TGTGCCAGCAGTCCCTCCCTCGCGGGAGGCTCCAATGAGCAGTTCTTC.

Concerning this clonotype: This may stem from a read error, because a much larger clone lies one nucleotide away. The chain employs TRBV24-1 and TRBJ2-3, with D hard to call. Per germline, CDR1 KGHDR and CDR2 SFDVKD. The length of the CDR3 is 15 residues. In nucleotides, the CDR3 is TGTGCCACCAGTTTTCGTGTGGGAAGCACAAATACGCAGTATTTT. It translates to CATSFRVGSTNTQYF.

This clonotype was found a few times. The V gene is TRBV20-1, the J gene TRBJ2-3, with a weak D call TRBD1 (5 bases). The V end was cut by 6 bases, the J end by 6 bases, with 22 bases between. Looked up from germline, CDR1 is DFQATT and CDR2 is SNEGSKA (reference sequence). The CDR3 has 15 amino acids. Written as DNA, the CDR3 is TGCAGTGCGAGCAACAGGAGAACCGTGTCCGATACGCAGTATTTT. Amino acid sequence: CSASNRRTVSDTQYF.

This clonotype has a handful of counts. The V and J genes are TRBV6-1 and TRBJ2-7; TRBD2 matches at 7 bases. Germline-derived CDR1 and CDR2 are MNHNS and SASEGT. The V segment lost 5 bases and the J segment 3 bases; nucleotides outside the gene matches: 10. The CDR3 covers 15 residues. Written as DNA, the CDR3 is TGTGCCAGCAGTACCAAGGCGGGGGTAGGCTACGAGCAGTACTTC. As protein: CASSTKAGVGYEQYF.

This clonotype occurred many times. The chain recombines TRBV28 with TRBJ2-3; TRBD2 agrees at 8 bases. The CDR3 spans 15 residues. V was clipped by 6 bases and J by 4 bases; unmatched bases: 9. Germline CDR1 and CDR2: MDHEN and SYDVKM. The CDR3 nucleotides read TGTGCCAGCAGACCCCGGACTAGCCGGGCAGATACGCAGTATTTT. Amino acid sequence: CASRPRTSRADTQYF.

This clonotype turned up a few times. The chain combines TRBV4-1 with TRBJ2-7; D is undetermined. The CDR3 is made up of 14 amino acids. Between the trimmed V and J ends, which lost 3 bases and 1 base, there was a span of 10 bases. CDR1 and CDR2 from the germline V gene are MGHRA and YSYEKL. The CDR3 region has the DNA TGCGCCAGCAGCCAGAGAACGCTTTCCTACGAGCAGTACTTC. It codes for CASSQRTLSYEQYF.

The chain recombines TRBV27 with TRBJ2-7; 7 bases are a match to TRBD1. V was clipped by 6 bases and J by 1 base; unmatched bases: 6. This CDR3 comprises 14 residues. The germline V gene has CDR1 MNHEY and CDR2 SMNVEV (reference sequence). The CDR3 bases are TGTGCCAGCAGACTGACAGGGACGTCCTACGAGCAGTACTTC. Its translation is CASRLTGTSYEQYF.

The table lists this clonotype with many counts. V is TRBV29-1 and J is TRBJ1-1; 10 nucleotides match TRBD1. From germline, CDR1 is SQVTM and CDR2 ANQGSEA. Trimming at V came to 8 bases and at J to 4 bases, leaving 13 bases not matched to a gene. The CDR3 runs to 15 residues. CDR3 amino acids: CSSSPGTGVGTEAFF. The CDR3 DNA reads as TGCAGCTCAAGTCCCGGGACAGGGGTGGGCACTGAAGCTTTCTTT.

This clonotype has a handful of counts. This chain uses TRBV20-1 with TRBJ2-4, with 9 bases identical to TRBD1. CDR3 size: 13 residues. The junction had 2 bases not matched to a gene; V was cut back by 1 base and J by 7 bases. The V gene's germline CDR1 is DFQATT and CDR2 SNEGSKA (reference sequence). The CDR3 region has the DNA TGCAGTGCTAGAGCGACAGGGGGGAACATTCAGTACTTC. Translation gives CSARATGGNIQYF.

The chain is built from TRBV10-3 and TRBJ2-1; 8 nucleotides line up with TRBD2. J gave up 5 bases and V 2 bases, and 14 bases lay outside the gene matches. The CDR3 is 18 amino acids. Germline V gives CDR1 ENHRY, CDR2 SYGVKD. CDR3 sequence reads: CAISERTGGFLTDNEQFF. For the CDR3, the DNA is TGTGCCATCAGTGAGAGAACGGGGGGGTTCCTTACGGACAATGAGCAGTTCTTC.

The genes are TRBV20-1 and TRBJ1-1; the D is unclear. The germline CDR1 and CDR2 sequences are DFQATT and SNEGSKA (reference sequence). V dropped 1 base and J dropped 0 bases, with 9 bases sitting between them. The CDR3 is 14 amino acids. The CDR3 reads CSARVATVNTEAFF. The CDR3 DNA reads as TGCAGTGCTAGAGTGGCGACGGTGAACACTGAAGCTTTCTTT.